Below, 27 T cell receptor beta chains from the same sample are listed, as sequenced in a study of Ad26.COV2.S vaccination and SARS-CoV-2 variants. This table comes from immunoSEQ multiplex PCR, and its TCRdb copy is limited to in-frame clones, with some not included. The sample comprises about 180,000 clones, roughly 89% of which are singletons, and under 7.5% rests with the top ten. The material was peripheral blood, obtained after recovery from COVID-19. All receptors derive from a human donor who had recovered from COVID-19.

On this clone itself: Additional DNA sequences in this sample encode the identical CDR3. The chain carries TRBV5-6 and TRBJ1-2; tentative D call: TRBD1 (6 bases). Trimming cost V 4 bases and J 3 bases, with 16 bases left between them. This CDR3 comprises 15 residues. The germline gives CDR1 SGHDT, CDR2 YYEEEE. CDR3: CASSRAGRGDYGYTF. In DNA, the CDR3 is TGTGCCAGCAGCAGGGCAGGGAGGGGGGACTATGGCTACACCTTC.

This chain joins TRBV24-1 and TRBJ2-2; no clear D gene. This CDR3 is 17 amino acids long. V gave up 1 base and J gave up 7 bases, with 18 bases separating them. The germline V gene has CDR1 KGHDR and CDR2 SFDVKD. DNA for the CDR3: TGTGCCACCAGTGATTTAGAAGGATCGGTAAAGGGCGGGGAGCTGTTTTTT. Translating it yields CATSDLEGSVKGGELFF.

The chain recombines TRBV6-1 with TRBJ1-3; D possibly corresponds to TRBD1 (6 bases). The CDR3 is 18 amino acids. V lost 0 bases, J lost 1 base, and 16 bases lay in between. Germline loops: CDR1 MNHNS, CDR2 SASEGT. The CDR3 protein is CASSEAGWGRASGNTIYF. Written as DNA, the CDR3 is TGTGCCAGCAGTGAAGCAGGGTGGGGGCGAGCATCTGGAAACACCATATATTTT.

The V and J genes are TRBV19 and TRBJ1-2; the match to TRBD1 covers 8 bases. The germline CDR1 and CDR2 sequences are LNHDA and SQIVND (reference sequence). Trimming removed 0 bases from V and 4 bases from J; junction bases left unmatched: 7. The CDR3 spans 16 residues. The CDR3 nucleotides are TGTGCCAGTAGTATAGAGAGGGGAGACAGGGGCTATGGCTACACCTTC. Its protein product is CASSIERGDRGYGYTF.

This sequence joins TRBV4-2 and TRBJ2-1; D is perhaps TRBD1 (6 bases). This CDR3 spans 14 amino acids. The germline gives CDR1 LGHNA, CDR2 YNFKEQ. The germline V and J ends were trimmed by 7 bases and 9 bases, with 19 bases remaining between them. In DNA form, the CDR3 reads TGTGCCAGCAAGCCAGTCGGGGTCAGGGGTGAGCAGTTCTTC. This codes for CASKPVGVRGEQFF.

The chain employs TRBV4-1 and TRBJ2-1, with unresolved D. The V gene's germline CDR1 is MGHRA and CDR2 YSYEKL. Trimming pared 4 bases from V and 0 bases from J, leaving 4 bases between. The length of the CDR3 is 13 residues. CDR3 nucleotide sequence: TGCGCCAGCAGCCTTAGCTCCTACAATGAGCAGTTCTTC. As protein: CASSLSSYNEQFF.

The chain uses TRBV6-5 and TRBJ2-3; a possible D gene is TRBD1 (6 bases). Looked up from germline, CDR1 is MNHEY and CDR2 is SVGAGI. The V and J ends lost 4 bases and 5 bases respectively, with 19 bases between them. The CDR3 has 16 residues. CDR3 nucleotide sequence: TGTGCCAGCAGTTTCAGGGGAGATTTTCAGAGAGATACGCAGTATTTT. Protein product: CASSFRGDFQRDTQYF.

V and J are TRBV6-4 and TRBJ2-1; 11 bases fit TRBD2. The CDR3 extends over 17 amino acids. CDR1 is MRHNA and CDR2 is SNTAGT in the germline V gene. Trimming at V came to 4 bases and at J to 3 bases, leaving 8 bases not matched to a gene. The CDR3: CASSAIAGGRLYNEQFF. The CDR3 DNA reads TGTGCCAGCAGTGCTATAGCGGGGGGGAGACTCTACAATGAGCAGTTCTTC.

As DNA, the CDR3 is TGTGCCAGCAGCTTGGACAGAACTGAAGCTTTCTTT. Protein: CASSLDRTEAFF. The chain joins TRBV5-4 to TRBJ1-1; no clear D. This CDR3 has 12 residues. Looked up from germline, CDR1 is SGHNT and CDR2 is YYREEE (reference sequence). With 0 bases removed from V and 5 bases from J, the gap between germline ends came to 5 bases. Full variable domain (missing parts from reference TRBV5-4 and TRBJ1-1): ETGVTQSPTHLIKTRGQQVTLRCSSQSGHNTVSWYQQALGQGPQFIFQYYREEENGRGNFPPRFSGLQFPNYSSELNVNALELDDSALYLCASSLDRTEAFFGQGTRLTVV.

The chain has TRBV6-6 and TRBJ1-5; D is unclear. Germline loops: CDR1 MNHNY, CDR2 SVGAGI (reference sequence). The V gene lost 7 bases and the J gene lost 0 bases, with 16 bases spanning the gap. The CDR3 runs 16 residues. In DNA form, the CDR3 reads TGTGCCAGCAACATATTCCTAGCGAATAGCAATCAGCCCCAGCATTTT. As protein: CASNIFLANSNQPQHF.

The chain couples TRBV3-1 (or the pseudogene TRBV3-2) to TRBJ1-3; D might be TRBD1 (5 bases). This CDR3 is built from 16 residues. Germline V gene sequence: CDR1 LGHDT, CDR2 YNNKEL (reference sequence). Trimming removed 4 bases from V and 1 base from J, with 14 bases in between. The CDR3 DNA reads TGTGCCAGCAGCCCCCCAGGGTTGGGATCTGGAAACACCATATATTTT. Translation gives CASSPPGLGSGNTIYF.

V and J are TRBV2 and TRBJ1-6; D unresolved. V was clipped by 3 bases and J by 13 bases, with 10 bases between them. CDR1 and CDR2 (germline): SNHLY, FYNNEI. CDR3 size: 12 residues. CDR3 sequence reads: CASSDPSLPLHF. For the CDR3, the DNA is TGTGCCAGCAGTGACCCCAGCTTGCCCCTCCACTTT. The full variable domain, in which reference TRBV2 and TRBJ1-6 provide the parts outside the CDR3, is EPEVTQTPSHQVTQMGQEVILRCVPISNHLYFYWYRQILGQKVEFLVSFYNNEISEKSEIFDDQFSVERPDGSNFTLKIRSTKLEDSAMYFCASSDPSLPLHFGNGTRLTVT.

The V gene is TRBV7-8, the J gene TRBJ1-6, with D perhaps TRBD1 (5 bases). Trimming left V 1 base short and J 4 bases short, with 11 bases between. The CDR3 contains 16 residues. Germline V gives CDR1 SGHVS, CDR2 FQNEAQ. The chain's CDR3 is CASSLEADSYNSPLHF. As DNA, the CDR3 is TGTGCCAGCAGCTTAGAGGCAGACAGTTATAATTCACCCCTCCACTTT.

A few counts support this clone. This chain connects TRBV6-5 to TRBJ1-1; tentative D call: TRBD1 (6 bases). The CDR3 has 15 residues. CDR1 MNHEY and CDR2 SVGAGI come from the germline V gene. V was cut by 2 bases and J by 5 bases, with 15 bases left in between. CDR3 DNA sequence: TGTGCCAGCAGTTACCCGGGGGGGGCGAGTACTGAAGCTTTCTTT. Translating gives CASSYPGGASTEAFF.

The V and J genes are TRBV19 and TRBJ1-6, with 7 bases matching TRBD1. J gave up 7 bases and V 5 bases, and 5 bases lay outside the gene matches. The CDR3 totals 14 residues. Germline V gene data show CDR1 as LNHDA and CDR2 as SQIVND (reference sequence). CDR3 sequence (DNA): TGTGCCAGTAGTGAACAGGGGACCAATTCACCCCTCCACTTT. Translation gives CASSEQGTNSPLHF.

This chain links TRBV19 with TRBJ2-7; weak D call: TRBD1 (6 bases). Between the trimmed V and J ends, which lost 3 bases and 4 bases, there was a span of 10 bases. Germline CDR1 and CDR2: LNHDA and SQIVND (reference sequence). The CDR3 contains 13 residues. The CDR3 loop reads CASSIDRRYEQYF. The DNA for the CDR3 is TGTGCCAGTAGTATCGACAGGAGATACGAGCAGTACTTC.

The chain joins TRBV7-3 to TRBJ2-3; the match to TRBD2 covers 11 bases. The CDR3 extends over 16 amino acids. V shed 5 bases, J shed 1 base, and the junction held 5 bases outside the gene matches. Germline V gene lookup returns CDR1 SGHTA and CDR2 FQGTGA. The CDR3 DNA reads TGTGCCAGCAGCGTTAGCGGGGGGGCTGGCACAGATACGCAGTATTTT. This sequence encodes CASSVSGGAGTDTQYF.

The gene calls are TRBV24-1 and TRBJ2-5; perhaps D is TRBD1 or TRBD2 (5 bases each). The germline gives CDR1 KGHDR, CDR2 SFDVKD. The CDR3 spans 13 residues. Trimming cost V 4 bases and J 8 bases, with 13 bases left between them. In nucleotides, the CDR3 is TGTGCCACCAGTGAGAGGGAACAGGCAACCCAGTACTTC. It codes for CATSEREQATQYF.

This chain links TRBV7-7 with TRBJ2-5; the D gene is possibly TRBD1 (6 bases). There are 14 residues in the CDR3. Germline CDR1 SSHAT, CDR2 FNYEAQ (reference sequence). V lost 2 bases to trimming and J lost 5 bases, with 12 bases between them. The CDR3 sequence: CASSLSGVGETQYF. As DNA, the CDR3 is TGTGCCAGCAGCTTATCAGGGGTTGGGGAGACCCAGTACTTC.

The chain employs TRBV2 and TRBJ2-5; D unclear. V gave up 4 bases and J gave up 0 bases, with 6 bases separating them. CDR3 length equals 13 residues. Germline V gene data show CDR1 as SNHLY and CDR2 as FYNNEI. The CDR3 DNA reads as TGTGCCAGCAGTGGTGTTTACCAAGAGACCCAGTACTTC. It is translated as CASSGVYQETQYF.

The chain couples TRBV7-9 to TRBJ2-2; 7 bases align to TRBD2. Germline trimming cut 4 bases from V and 4 bases from J; bases unmatched to any gene: 9. Per the germline V gene, CDR1 is SEHNR and CDR2 is FQNEAQ (reference sequence). The CDR3 spans 16 residues. The CDR3 DNA reads as TGTGCCAGCAGCTCCGCTAGCGGCCGGAGCACCGGGGAGCTGTTTTTT. Translating gives CASSSASGRSTGELFF.

The chain couples TRBV6-1 to TRBJ2-5; no clear D gene. This CDR3 is built from 12 residues. From germline, CDR1 is MNHNS and CDR2 SASEGT. Trimming removed 3 bases from V and 4 bases from J, with 6 bases in between. CDR3 loop: CASSDGRETQYF. The CDR3 nucleotides are TGTGCCAGCAGTGACGGAAGAGAGACCCAGTACTTC.

V usage is TRBV19 and J usage is TRBJ1-3; 7 bases are a match to TRBD1. The CDR3 has 15 residues. Germline V CDR1 and CDR2: LNHDA, SQIVND (reference sequence). Trimming cost V 5 bases and J 1 base; bases outside gene matches: 5. DNA of the CDR3: TGTGCCAGTAGTCCGGGACAGCTATCTGGAAACACCATATATTTT. It is translated as CASSPGQLSGNTIYF.

The chain employs TRBV7-2 and TRBJ1-3; D remains ambiguous. With 1 base removed from V and 2 bases from J, the gap between germline ends came to 9 bases. CDR1 SGHTA and CDR2 FQGNSA come from the germline V gene. The CDR3 runs 15 residues. CDR3 sequence: CASSLEAGTGNTIYF. In nucleotides, the CDR3 is TGTGCCAGCAGCTTAGAAGCGGGAACTGGAAACACCATATATTTT.

The rearrangement uses TRBV7-8 and TRBJ2-7, with TRBD2 matching over 11 bases. With 1 base clipped from V and 0 bases from J, the junction kept 8 bases outside the gene matches. This CDR3 contains 18 residues. Germline CDR1 SGHVS, CDR2 FQNEAQ. The CDR3 loop reads CASSLDLAGGPISYEQYF. The CDR3 DNA follows: TGTGCCAGCAGCTTAGATCTAGCGGGAGGCCCAATCTCCTACGAGCAGTACTTC. The full variable domain, in which reference TRBV7-8 and TRBJ2-7 provide the parts outside the CDR3, is GAGVSQSPRYKVAKRGQDVALRCDPISGHVSLFWYQQALGQGPEFLTYFQNEAQLDKSGLPSDRFFAERPEGSVSTLKIQRTQQEDSAVYLCASSLDLAGGPISYEQYFGPGTRLTVT.

The chain is built from TRBV5-6 and TRBJ2-5; D is possibly TRBD2 (5 bases). Deletions cut 3 bases from V and 4 bases from J, with 13 bases between. Germline CDR1 is SGHDT and CDR2 is YYEEEE. The CDR3 covers 14 residues. Written as DNA, the CDR3 is TGTGCCAGCAGCTGGCCGGGATCATCAGAGACCCAGTACTTC. This encodes CASSWPGSSETQYF.

V usage is TRBV5-5 and J usage is TRBJ1-2; D not certain. The CDR3 covers 14 residues. Germline CDR1 reads SGHKS; CDR2 reads YYEKEE (reference sequence). Deletions cut 1 base from V and 0 bases from J, with 7 bases between. CDR3 DNA: TGTGCCAGCAGCTTGCACAGATCTAACTATGGCTACACCTTC. This translates into CASSLHRSNYGYTF.